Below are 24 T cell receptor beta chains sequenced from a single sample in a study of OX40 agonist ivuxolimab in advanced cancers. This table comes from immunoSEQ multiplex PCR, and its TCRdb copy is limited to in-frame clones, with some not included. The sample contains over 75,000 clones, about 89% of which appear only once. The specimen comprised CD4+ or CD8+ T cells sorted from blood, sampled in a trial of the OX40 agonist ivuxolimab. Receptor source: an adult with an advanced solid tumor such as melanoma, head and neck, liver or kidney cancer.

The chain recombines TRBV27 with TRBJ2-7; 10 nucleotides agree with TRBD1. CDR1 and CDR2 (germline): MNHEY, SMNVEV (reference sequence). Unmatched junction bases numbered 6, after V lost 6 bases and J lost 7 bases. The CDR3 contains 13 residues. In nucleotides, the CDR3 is TGTGCCAGCAGCAGACAGGGGGCGGGAGAGCAGTACTTC. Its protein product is CASSRQGAGEQYF.

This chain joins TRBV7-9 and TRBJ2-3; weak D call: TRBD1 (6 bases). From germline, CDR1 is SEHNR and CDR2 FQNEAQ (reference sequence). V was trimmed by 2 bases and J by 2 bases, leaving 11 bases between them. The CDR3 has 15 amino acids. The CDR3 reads CASSLSGQYTDTQYF. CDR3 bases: TGTGCCAGCAGCTTATCCGGACAGTACACAGATACGCAGTATTTT.

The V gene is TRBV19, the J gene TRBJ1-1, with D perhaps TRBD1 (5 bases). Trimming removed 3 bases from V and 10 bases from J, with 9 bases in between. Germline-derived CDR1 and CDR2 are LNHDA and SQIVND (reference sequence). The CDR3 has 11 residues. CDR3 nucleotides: TGTGCCAGTAGTATTTGGGGGGGAGCTTTCTTT. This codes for CASSIWGGAFF.

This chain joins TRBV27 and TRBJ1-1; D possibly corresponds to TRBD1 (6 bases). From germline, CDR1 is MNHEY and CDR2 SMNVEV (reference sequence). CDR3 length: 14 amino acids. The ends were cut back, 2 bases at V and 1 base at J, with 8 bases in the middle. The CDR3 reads CASSLGQQNTEAFF. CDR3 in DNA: TGTGCCAGCAGTTTAGGACAGCAGAACACTGAAGCTTTCTTT.

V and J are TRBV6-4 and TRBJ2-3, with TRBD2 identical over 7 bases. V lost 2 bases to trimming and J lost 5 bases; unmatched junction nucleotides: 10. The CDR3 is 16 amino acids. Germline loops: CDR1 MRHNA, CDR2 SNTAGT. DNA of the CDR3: TGTGCCAGCAGTGACCCCAAGCGGGGTTCAAGAGATACGCAGTATTTT. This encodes CASSDPKRGSRDTQYF.

The CDR3 DNA is TGTGCCAGCAGCCAAGATGAGTCAAGGGGTCTCTATGGCTACACCTTC. As protein: CASSQDESRGLYGYTF. The gene calls are TRBV14 and TRBJ1-2, with D possibly being TRBD1 (5 bases). Germline V gene lookup returns CDR1 SGHDN and CDR2 FVKESK. Trimming stripped 0 bases from V and 4 bases from J, with 15 bases between. This CDR3 has 16 residues.

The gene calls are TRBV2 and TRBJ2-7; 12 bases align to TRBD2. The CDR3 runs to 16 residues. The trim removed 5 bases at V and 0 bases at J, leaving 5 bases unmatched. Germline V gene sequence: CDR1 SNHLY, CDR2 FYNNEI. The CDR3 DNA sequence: TGTGCCAGCAGTCAAGGGACTAGCGGGTTCTCCTACGAGCAGTACTTC. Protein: CASSQGTSGFSYEQYF.

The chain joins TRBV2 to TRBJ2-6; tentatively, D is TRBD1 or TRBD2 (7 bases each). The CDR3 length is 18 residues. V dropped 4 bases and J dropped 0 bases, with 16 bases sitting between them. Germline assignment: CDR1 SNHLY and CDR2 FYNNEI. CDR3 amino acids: CASSALQGRASGANVLTF. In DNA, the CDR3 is TGTGCCAGCAGTGCTTTACAGGGGAGGGCCTCTGGGGCCAACGTCCTGACTTTC. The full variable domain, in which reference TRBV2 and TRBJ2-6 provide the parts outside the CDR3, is EPEVTQTPSHQVTQMGQEVILRCVPISNHLYFYWYRQILGQKVEFLVSFYNNEISEKSEIFDDQFSVERPDGSNFTLKIRSTKLEDSAMYFCASSALQGRASGANVLTFGAGSRLTVL.

CDR3 DNA sequence: TGTGCCAGCAGGGCACCCCAGGAAATGAACTATGGCTACACCTTC. It codes for CASRAPQEMNYGYTF. The V gene is TRBV2, the J gene TRBJ1-2; D unresolved. The CDR3 is made up of 15 amino acids. Per germline, CDR1 SNHLY and CDR2 FYNNEI. The V gene lost 6 bases and the J gene lost 2 bases, with 16 bases spanning the gap.

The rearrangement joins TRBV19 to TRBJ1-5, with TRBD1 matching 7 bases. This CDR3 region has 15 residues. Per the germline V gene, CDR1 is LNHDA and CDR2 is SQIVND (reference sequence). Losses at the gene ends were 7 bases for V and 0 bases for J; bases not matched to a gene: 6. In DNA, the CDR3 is TGTGCCAGTATCGACAGGGCCTTTAGCAATCAGCCCCAGCATTTT. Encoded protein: CASIDRAFSNQPQHF.

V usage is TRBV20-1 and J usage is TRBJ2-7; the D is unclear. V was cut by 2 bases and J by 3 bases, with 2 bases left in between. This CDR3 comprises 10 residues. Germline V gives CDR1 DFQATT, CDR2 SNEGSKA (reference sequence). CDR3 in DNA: TGCAGTGCTAGATTCTACGAGCAGTACTTC. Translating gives CSARFYEQYF.

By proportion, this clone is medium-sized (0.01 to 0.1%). In nucleotides, the CDR3 is TGTGCCAGCAATCCTAGGACAGGCTCCAATCAGCCCCAGCATTTT. Translation gives CASNPRTGSNQPQHF. The genes are TRBV2 and TRBJ1-5; 7 bases agree with TRBD1. The CDR3 spans 15 residues. Losses at the gene ends were 7 bases for V and 3 bases for J; bases not matched to a gene: 9. From germline, CDR1 is SNHLY and CDR2 FYNNEI. The full variable domain, rest sourced from reference TRBV2 and TRBJ1-5, is EPEVTQTPSHQVTQMGQEVILRCVPISNHLYFYWYRQILGQKVEFLVSFYNNEISEKSEIFDDQFSVERPDGSNFTLKIRSTKLEDSAMYFCASNPRTGSNQPQHFGDGTRLSIL.

The CDR3 here is CASSVGDNSYEQYF. The CDR3 nucleotides are TGTGCCAGCAGCGTTGGGGACAACTCCTACGAGCAGTACTTC. The chain joins TRBV9 to TRBJ2-7; maybe TRBD1 (6 bases). The V end was cut by 2 bases, the J end by 0 bases, with 9 bases between. From germline, CDR1 is SGDLS and CDR2 YYNGEE. CDR3 size: 14 residues.

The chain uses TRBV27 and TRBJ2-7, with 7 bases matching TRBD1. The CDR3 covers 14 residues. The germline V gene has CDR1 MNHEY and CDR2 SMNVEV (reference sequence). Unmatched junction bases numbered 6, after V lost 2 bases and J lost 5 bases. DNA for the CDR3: TGTGCCAGCAGTTTAACAGGGGATTCCCACGAGCAGTACTTC. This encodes CASSLTGDSHEQYF.

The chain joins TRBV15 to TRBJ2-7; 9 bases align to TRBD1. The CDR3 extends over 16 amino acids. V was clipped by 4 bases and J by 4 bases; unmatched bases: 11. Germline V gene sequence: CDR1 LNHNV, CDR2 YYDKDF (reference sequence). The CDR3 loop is CATSIVPGQGFYEQYF. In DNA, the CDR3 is TGTGCCACCAGCATTGTTCCCGGACAGGGGTTTTACGAGCAGTACTTC.

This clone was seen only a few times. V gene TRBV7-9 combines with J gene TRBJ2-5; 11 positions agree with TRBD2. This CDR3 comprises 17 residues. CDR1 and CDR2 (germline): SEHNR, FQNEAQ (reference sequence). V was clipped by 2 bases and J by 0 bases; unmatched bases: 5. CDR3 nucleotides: TGTGCCAGCAGCTTAACGCGACTAGCGGGGTACCAAGAGACCCAGTACTTC. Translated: CASSLTRLAGYQETQYF. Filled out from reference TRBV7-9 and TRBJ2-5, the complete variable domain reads DTGVSQNPRHKITKRGQNVTFRCDPISEHNRLYWYRQTLGQGPEFLTYFQNEAQLEKSRLLSDRFSAERPKGSFSTLEIQRTEQGDSAMYLCASSLTRLAGYQETQYFGPGTRLLVL.

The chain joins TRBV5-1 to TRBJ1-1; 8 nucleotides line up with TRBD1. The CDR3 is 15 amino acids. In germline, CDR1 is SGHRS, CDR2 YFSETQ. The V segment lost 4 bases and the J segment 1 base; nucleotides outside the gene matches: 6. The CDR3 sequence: CASSPIDRGNTEAFF. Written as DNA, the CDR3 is TGCGCCAGCAGCCCTATTGACAGGGGGAACACTGAAGCTTTCTTT.

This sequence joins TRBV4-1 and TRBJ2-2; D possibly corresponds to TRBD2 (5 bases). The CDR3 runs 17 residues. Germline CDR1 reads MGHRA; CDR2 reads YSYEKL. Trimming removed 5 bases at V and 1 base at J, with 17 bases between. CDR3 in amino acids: CASSGRLSAENTGELFF. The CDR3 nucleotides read TGCGCCAGCAGCGGTCGACTTTCAGCGGAGAACACCGGGGAGCTGTTTTTT.

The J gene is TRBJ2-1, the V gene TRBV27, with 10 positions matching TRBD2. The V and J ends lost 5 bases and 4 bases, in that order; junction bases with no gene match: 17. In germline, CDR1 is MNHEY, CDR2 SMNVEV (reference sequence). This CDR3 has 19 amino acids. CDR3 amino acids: CASSPFGLAEGGVYNEQFF. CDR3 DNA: TGTGCCAGCAGTCCCTTCGGACTAGCGGAGGGAGGGGTTTACAATGAGCAGTTCTTC.

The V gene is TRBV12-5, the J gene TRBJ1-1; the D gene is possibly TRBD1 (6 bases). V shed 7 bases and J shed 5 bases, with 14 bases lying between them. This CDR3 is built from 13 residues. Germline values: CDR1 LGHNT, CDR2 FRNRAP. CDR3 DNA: TGTGCTAGTGATTTTAGTACAGGGACTGAAGCTTTCTTT. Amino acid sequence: CASDFSTGTEAFF.

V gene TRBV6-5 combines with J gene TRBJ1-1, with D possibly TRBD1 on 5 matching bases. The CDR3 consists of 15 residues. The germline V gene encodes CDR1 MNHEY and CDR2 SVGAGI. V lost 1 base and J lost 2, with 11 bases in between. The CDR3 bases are TGTGCCAGCAGTTACTTCGGGGGAATTAACACTGAAGCTTTCTTT. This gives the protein CASSYFGGINTEAFF.

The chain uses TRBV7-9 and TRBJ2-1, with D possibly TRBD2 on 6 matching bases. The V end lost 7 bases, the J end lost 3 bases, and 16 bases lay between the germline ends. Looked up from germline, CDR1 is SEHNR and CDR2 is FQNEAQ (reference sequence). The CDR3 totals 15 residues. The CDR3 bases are TGTGCCAGCACCTCCGGGACTTGGGGCTACAATGAGCAGTTCTTC. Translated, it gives CASTSGTWGYNEQFF.

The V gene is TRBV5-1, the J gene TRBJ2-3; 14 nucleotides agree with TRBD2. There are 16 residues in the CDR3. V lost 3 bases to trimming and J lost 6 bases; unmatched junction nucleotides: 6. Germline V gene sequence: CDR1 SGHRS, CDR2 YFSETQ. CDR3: CASSSTGLAGADTQYF. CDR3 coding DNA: TGCGCCAGCAGCTCCACGGGACTAGCGGGAGCCGATACGCAGTATTTT.

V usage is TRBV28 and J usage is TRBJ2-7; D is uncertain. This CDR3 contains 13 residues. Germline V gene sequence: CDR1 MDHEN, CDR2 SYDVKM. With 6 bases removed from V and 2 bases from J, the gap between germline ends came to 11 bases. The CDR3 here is CASSNVQTYEQYF. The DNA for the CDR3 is TGTGCCAGCAGCAACGTTCAGACCTACGAGCAGTACTTC.